Below, 9 T cell receptor beta chains from the same sample are listed, as sequenced in a study of cytomegalovirus exposure and HLA in healthy donors. Primers for the PCR totalled 60 Vbeta and 13 Jbeta. TCRdb keeps only in-frame clones here, not all; method: immunoSEQ multiplex PCR. The sample contains about 130,000 clones, approximately 79% of which appear only once. Material: PBMCs. Receptors originate from a young man in good health and CMV-seropositive.

This chain links TRBV6-5 with TRBJ1-2; no reliable D call. This CDR3 is 11 amino acids long. Germline loops: CDR1 MNHEY, CDR2 SVGAGI. V lost 4 bases to trimming and J lost 3 bases, with 3 bases between them. This chain's CDR3 is CASSSYYGYTF. CDR3 DNA: TGTGCCAGCAGTTCGTACTATGGCTACACCTTC.

This clone was recorded once. The chain joins TRBV7-9 to TRBJ1-2; TRBD1 aligns across 9 bases. V was pared by 8 bases and J by 8 bases, with 15 bases of the junction left unmatched. The CDR3 loop spans 15 amino acids. Germline V gives CDR1 SEHNR, CDR2 FQNEAQ (reference sequence). CDR3 region: CASGSRDRDSGGYTF. The CDR3 bases are TGTGCCAGCGGCTCCCGGGACAGGGATTCGGGAGGCTACACCTTC.

The rearrangement joins TRBV5-1 to TRBJ1-2, with D unresolved. The germline gives CDR1 SGHRS, CDR2 YFSETQ. V lost 0 bases and J 7 bases, leaving 7 bases between the germline ends. The CDR3 contains 12 residues. The DNA for the CDR3 is TGCGCCAGCAGCTTGGACACCCCTGGCTACACCTTC. Its protein is CASSLDTPGYTF.

The chain uses TRBV27 and TRBJ1-2; D is possibly TRBD1 (6 bases). V gave up 6 bases and J gave up 6 bases, with 17 bases separating them. The CDR3 consists of 14 residues. CDR1 MNHEY and CDR2 SMNVEV come from the germline V gene (reference sequence). The CDR3 DNA follows: TGTGCCAGCAGCCGGACAGCCAGGGGTCATGGCTACACCTTC. It specifies CASSRTARGHGYTF.

The V and J genes are TRBV28 and TRBJ2-7; D is unresolved. There are 15 residues in the CDR3. CDR1 MDHEN and CDR2 SYDVKM come from the germline V gene. Trimming took 6 bases from V and 5 from J, leaving 20 bases between them. This CDR3 reads CASRPLMRYEDEQYF. The CDR3 DNA sequence: TGTGCCAGCAGGCCACTCATGAGGTACGAGGACGAGCAGTACTTC.

The V and J genes are TRBV4-2 and TRBJ1-6, with D perhaps TRBD1 (5 bases). Germline V gene data show CDR1 as LGHNA and CDR2 as YNFKEQ. V was clipped by 4 bases and J by 5 bases, with 15 bases between them. The CDR3 consists of 16 residues. For the CDR3, the DNA is TGTGCCAGCAGCCGGGGACTCACGACAGATAATTCACCCCTCCACTTT. Encoded protein: CASSRGLTTDNSPLHF.

The J gene is TRBJ2-5, the V gene TRBV5-4, with 7 bases lining up with TRBD2. Germline V gene data show CDR1 as SGHNT and CDR2 as YYREEE (reference sequence). The V segment lost 6 bases and the J segment 5 bases; nucleotides outside the gene matches: 7. This CDR3 region has 13 residues. The CDR3 bases are TGTGCCAGCAACCAGCGGGATGGTGAGACCCAGTACTTC. This translates into CASNQRDGETQYF.

The sample holds a few counts of this clone. The V gene is TRBV7-9, the J gene TRBJ1-4, with D possibly TRBD1 on 5 matching bases. The CDR3 consists of 16 residues. V shed 1 base and J shed 4 bases, with 13 bases lying between them. Germline-derived CDR1 and CDR2 are SEHNR and FQNEAQ (reference sequence). The CDR3 is CASSLEYGQGNEKLFF. The DNA for the CDR3 is TGTGCCAGCAGCTTAGAGTATGGCCAGGGTAATGAAAAACTGTTTTTT.

This chain links TRBV7-9 with TRBJ1-5; possibly TRBD1 for D (5 bases). The CDR3 is made up of 15 amino acids. Between the trimmed V and J ends, which lost 0 bases and 7 bases, there was a span of 13 bases. Germline V gene lookup returns CDR1 SEHNR and CDR2 FQNEAQ (reference sequence). The CDR3 is CASSLAAGGGQPQHF. The CDR3 DNA reads as TGTGCCAGCAGCTTAGCGGCGGGGGGAGGGCAGCCCCAGCATTTT.